These T cell receptor beta chains were read from a single sample in a study of blood T cell repertoires in COVID-19. Assay: immunoSEQ multiplex PCR; the TCRdb copy retains only in-frame clones and omits some. There are about 100,000 clones in the sample; almost 80% occur only once, and approximately 31% lies in the top ten. The sample consisted of peripheral blood. The receptor source for this set is a man aged 65-85 years with active or convalescent COVID-19. CDR3s include the opening cysteine and the closing phenylalanine or tryptophan. A D gene is named only where the DNA matches it firmly. Expanded clones get a size class; other rows say once, few or many, or leave the size out.

V: TRBV30
size: NA
D: NA
length: 14
J: TRBJ2-5
DNA: TGTGCCTGGAGTGCGGTTGGCGGCCAGGGGACCCAGTACTTC
CDR3: CAWSAVGGQGTQYF

V: TRBV6-1
size: NA
D: TRBD2
length: 16
J: TRBJ2-1
DNA: TGTGCCAGCAGTGCCGTCGGACTAGCGGGTTACAATGAGCAGTTCTTC
CDR3: CASSAVGLAGYNEQFF

V: TRBV29-1
size: NA
D: NA
length: 13
J: TRBJ2-2
DNA: TGCAGCTCCCGGACAGCGAACACCGGGGAGCTGTTTTTT
CDR3: CSSRTANTGELFF

V: TRBV7-9
size: NA
D: TRBD1
length: 15
J: TRBJ2-7
DNA: TGTGCCAGCAGCTTGGCCGGGACAGGGATGCACGAGCAGTACTTC
CDR3: CASSLAGTGMHEQYF

V: TRBV6-6
size: NA
D: TRBD1
length: 13
J: TRBJ2-7
DNA: TGTGCCAGCAGGCCGGGACAGTCCTACGAGCAGTACTTC
CDR3: CASRPGQSYEQYF

V: TRBV24-1
size: NA
D: TRBD1
length: 13
J: TRBJ1-2
DNA: TGTGCCACCAGTGACCAGGGGGCCTATGGCTACACCTTC
CDR3: CATSDQGAYGYTF

V: TRBV6-5
size: NA
D: NA
length: 16
J: TRBJ1-1
DNA: TGTGCCAGCAGTTACTCGAGCGGAGGGCTGGGGAATGAAGCTTTCTTT
CDR3: CASSYSSGGLGNEAFF

V: TRBV7-9
size: many
D: NA
length: 18
J: TRBJ2-1
DNA: TGTGCCAGCAGCTTAGAGGGAGGACGGCCCCATTTCTACAATGAGCAGTTCTTC
CDR3: CASSLEGGRPHFYNEQFF

V: TRBV19
size: NA
D: TRBD1
length: 17
J: TRBJ1-5
DNA: TGTGCCAGTAGCCAAGCAGGGGGCGGGAGAAGCAATCAGCCCCAGCATTTT
CDR3: CASSQAGGGRSNQPQHF

V: TRBV4-2
size: few
D: TRBD2
length: 18
J: TRBJ2-1
DNA: TGTGCCAGCAGCCAAGAAGGATCTAGCGGCTCTGACTACAATGAGCAGTTCTTC
CDR3: CASSQEGSSGSDYNEQFF

V: TRBV24-1
size: NA
D: NA
length: 14
J: TRBJ1-5
DNA: TGTGCCACCATCGTGGGCAGGGAAGATCAGCCCCAGCATTTT
CDR3: CATIVGREDQPQHF

V: TRBV6-2/TRBV6-3
size: NA
D: NA
length: 15
J: TRBJ1-2
DNA: TGTGCCAGCAGTTACTCGGGCCGCGGGGACTATGGCTACACCTTC
CDR3: CASSYSGRGDYGYTF

V: TRBV19
size: NA
D: NA
length: 14
J: TRBJ1-2
DNA: TGTGCCAGTAGTATTGCCAGGATTCTCGATGGCTACACCTTC
CDR3: CASSIARILDGYTF

V: TRBV6-2/TRBV6-3
size: NA
D: NA
length: 14
J: TRBJ2-1
DNA: TGTGCCAGCAGTTACTCGACACCCGGTTCGGAGCAGTTCTTC
CDR3: CASSYSTPGSEQFF

V: TRBV6-5
size: NA
D: NA
length: 13
J: TRBJ1-2
DNA: TGTGCCAGCAGTCCCTACGGACAGAGGGGCTACACCTTC
CDR3: CASSPYGQRGYTF

V: TRBV5-1
size: NA
D: NA
length: 12
J: TRBJ2-1
DNA: TGCGCCAGCAGGTCGGGTTACAATGAGCAGTTCTTC
CDR3: CASRSGYNEQFF

V: TRBV7-8
size: NA
D: TRBD2
length: 16
J: TRBJ2-7
DNA: TGTGCCAGCAGCTTAAGACGGGGGGGATCCTCCTACGAGCAGTACTTC
CDR3: CASSLRRGGSSYEQYF

V: TRBV12-3/TRBV12-4
size: NA
D: NA
length: 12
J: TRBJ1-1
DNA: TGTGCCAGCACCTTACACGACACTGAAGCTTTCTTT
CDR3: CASTLHDTEAFF

V: TRBV7-2
size: NA
D: TRBD2
length: 15
J: TRBJ2-7
DNA: TGTGCCAGCAGCTTTTCAGCGGGAGTTGAGTACGAGCAGTACTTC
CDR3: CASSFSAGVEYEQYF

V: TRBV5-1
size: few
D: TRBD2
length: 12
J: TRBJ2-7
DNA: TGCGCCAGTGGACTAGCGGCTTACGAGCAGTACTTC
CDR3: CASGLAAYEQYF

V: TRBV7-9
size: NA
D: TRBD1
length: 16
J: TRBJ1-1
DNA: TGTGCCAGCAGCTATGGACAGGGGGCCAGGGTCACTGAAGCTTTCTTT
CDR3: CASSYGQGARVTEAFF

V: TRBV7-8
size: NA
D: TRBD2
length: 16
J: TRBJ2-3
DNA: TGTGCCAGCAGCTTAGCGTCGGGGGGGACCACAGATACGCAGTATTTT
CDR3: CASSLASGGTTDTQYF

V: TRBV2
size: NA
D: NA
length: 11
J: TRBJ2-1
DNA: TGTGCCAGCAGTTTAGCCCATGAGCAGTTCTTC
CDR3: CASSLAHEQFF

V: TRBV9
size: few
D: TRBD2
length: 16
J: TRBJ2-7
DNA: TGTGCCAGCAGCGAGGGACGGACTAGCGGGGGCGACGAGCAGTACTTC
CDR3: CASSEGRTSGGDEQYF

V: TRBV7-8
size: NA
D: TRBD2
length: 18
J: TRBJ2-7
DNA: TGTGCCAGCAGCTTAATCGGGACTAGCGGGAGCGAGCCCTACGAGCAGTACTTC
CDR3: CASSLIGTSGSEPYEQYF

V: TRBV9
size: NA
D: TRBD2
length: 14
J: TRBJ2-3
DNA: TGTGCCAGCAGCGTAGCGGGAGGGCCCGATACGCAGTATTTT
CDR3: CASSVAGGPDTQYF

V: TRBV4-2
size: few
D: TRBD2
length: 13
J: TRBJ2-2
DNA: TGTGCCAGCAGCCAACCTAGTGGGGGGGTACTGTTTTTT
CDR3: CASSQPSGGVLFF

V: TRBV4-3
size: NA
D: TRBD1
length: 15
J: TRBJ2-2
DNA: TGCGCCAGCAGCCTGGGGACAGGAAATACCGGGGAGCTGTTTTTT
CDR3: CASSLGTGNTGELFF

V: TRBV5-1
size: NA
D: NA
length: 15
J: TRBJ2-1
DNA: TGCGCCAGCAGCTCCTGGGAGGGGGGGGCCAGAGAGCAGTTCTTC
CDR3: CASSSWEGGAREQFF

V: TRBV7-8
size: NA
D: NA
length: 12
J: TRBJ2-5
DNA: TGTGCCAGCAGCTTAGCGTCAGGGACCCAGTACTTC
CDR3: CASSLASGTQYF

V: TRBV10-3
size: NA
D: NA
length: 15
J: TRBJ1-5
DNA: TGTGCCATCAGTGACTCAGATAGGGGGTATCAGCCCCAGCATTTT
CDR3: CAISDSDRGYQPQHF

V: TRBV3-1/TRBV3-2
size: few
D: NA
length: 11
J: TRBJ1-2
DNA: TGTGCCAGCAGCCGCGGAGGCGGCTACACCTTC
CDR3: CASSRGGGYTF

V: TRBV11-2
size: NA
D: NA
length: 14
J: TRBJ2-2
DNA: TGTGCCAGCACCTGGAGGGTACGGACCGGGGAGCTGTTTTTT
CDR3: CASTWRVRTGELFF

V: TRBV11-2
size: NA
D: TRBD1
length: 15
J: TRBJ1-1
DNA: TGTGCCAGCAGCTTAGCGGGGACAGGGGGCACTGAAGCTTTCTTT
CDR3: CASSLAGTGGTEAFF

V: TRBV29-1
size: few
D: NA
length: 11
J: TRBJ2-5
DNA: TGCAGCGTCGTGGGGAGGGAGACCCAGTACTTC
CDR3: CSVVGRETQYF

V: TRBV7-9
size: once
D: NA
length: 15
J: TRBJ1-1
DNA: TGTGCCAGCAGCTACACAGGGAGGGGGAACACTGAAGCTTTCTTT
CDR3: CASSYTGRGNTEAFF

V: TRBV5-6
size: NA
D: NA
length: 12
J: TRBJ2-3
DNA: TGTGCCAGCAGCTGGGGGGCAGATACGCAGTATTTT
CDR3: CASSWGADTQYF

V: TRBV15
size: NA
D: NA
length: 14
J: TRBJ2-5
DNA: TGTGCCACCAGCGGGGAGAAGGTCCAAGAGACCCAGTACTTC
CDR3: CATSGEKVQETQYF

V: TRBV5-1
size: NA
D: TRBD1
length: 17
J: TRBJ2-5
DNA: TGCGCCAGCAGCATACTTACGGGACAGGGCGGGGGCGAGACCCAGTACTTC
CDR3: CASSILTGQGGGETQYF

V: TRBV19
size: NA
D: NA
length: 15
J: TRBJ1-1
DNA: TGTGCCAGTAGTACTTCTTGGGACCGCGGGGCTGAAGCTTTCTTT
CDR3: CASSTSWDRGAEAFF

V: TRBV2
size: few
D: NA
length: 16
J: TRBJ2-2
DNA: TGTGCCAGCAGTGATGCCTCGGACTACAACACCGGGGAGCTGTTTTTT
CDR3: CASSDASDYNTGELFF

V: TRBV9
size: NA
D: TRBD2
length: 19
J: TRBJ2-1
DNA: TGTGCCAGCAGCGTAGCATCTTTCCCTAGCGGCTACCTGTACAATGAGCAGTTCTTC
CDR3: CASSVASFPSGYLYNEQFF

V: TRBV13
size: NA
D: NA
length: 15
J: TRBJ1-4
DNA: TGTGCCAGCAGCTTAGGTCAGGGTATGGGGGAAAAACTGTTTTTT
CDR3: CASSLGQGMGEKLFF

V: TRBV7-2
size: NA
D: TRBD1
length: 15
J: TRBJ1-2
DNA: TGTGCCAGCAGCGCTCGACAGGGGAGAGGGTATGGCTACACCTTC
CDR3: CASSARQGRGYGYTF

V: TRBV11-2
size: NA
D: TRBD2
length: 16
J: TRBJ2-3
DNA: TGTGCCAGCAGCTCAATTAGCGGGGGGAGCACAGATACGCAGTATTTT
CDR3: CASSSISGGSTDTQYF

V: TRBV5-6
size: once
D: NA
length: 14
J: TRBJ2-3
DNA: TGTGCCAGCAGCTTTCGGACTCGCACAGATACGCAGTATTTT
CDR3: CASSFRTRTDTQYF

V: TRBV6-1
size: NA
D: TRBD2
length: 15
J: TRBJ2-3
DNA: TGTGCCAGCAGTGAAGATAGCGGGGGGGCGTCGGCGCAGTATTTT
CDR3: CASSEDSGGASAQYF

V: TRBV19
size: few
D: NA
length: 15
J: TRBJ1-1
DNA: TGTGCCAGTAGTATAGTCGGGGTCGGGAACACTGAAGCTTTCTTT
CDR3: CASSIVGVGNTEAFF

V: TRBV6-2/TRBV6-3
size: NA
D: TRBD2
length: 15
J: TRBJ2-3
DNA: TGTGCCAGCAGTTCACTAGCGGGAGGGGAAGATACGCAGTATTTT
CDR3: CASSSLAGGEDTQYF

V: TRBV9
size: NA
D: TRBD2
length: 16
J: TRBJ2-5
DNA: TGTGCCAGCAGCACCCGAAGGCTAGCGGGAGCTGAGACCCAGTACTTC
CDR3: CASSTRRLAGAETQYF

V: TRBV7-8
size: many
D: TRBD1
length: 16
J: TRBJ1-1
DNA: TGTGCCAGCAGCTTAGCGCAATGGGACAGGGGCACTGAAGCTTTCTTT
CDR3: CASSLAQWDRGTEAFF

V: TRBV19
size: NA
D: NA
length: 18
J: TRBJ2-1
DNA: TGTGCCAGTAGTGCATTCTTTTCTACGAGGAGCTCCTACAATGAGCAGTTCTTC
CDR3: CASSAFFSTRSSYNEQFF

V: TRBV6-2/TRBV6-3
size: NA
D: NA
length: 12
J: TRBJ1-1
DNA: TGTGCCAGCAGTTCTATTAACAGTGAAGCTTTCTTT
CDR3: CASSSINSEAFF

V: TRBV4-1
size: NA
D: TRBD2
length: 22
J: TRBJ2-1
DNA: TGCGCCAGCAGCCAAGGGCTATTAACGACAGGCACCGGGGGGGGCTCCTACAATGAGCAGTTCTTC
CDR3: CASSQGLLTTGTGGGSYNEQFF

V: TRBV15
size: NA
D: TRBD1
length: 14
J: TRBJ2-7
DNA: TGTGCCACCAGCAGAGGGACAGGGCTGCACGAGCAGTACTTC
CDR3: CATSRGTGLHEQYF

V: TRBV6-5
size: NA
D: TRBD1
length: 14
J: TRBJ1-5
DNA: TGTGCCAGCAGCAGGGACAGTAGCAATCAGCCCCAGCATTTT
CDR3: CASSRDSSNQPQHF

V: TRBV14
size: NA
D: TRBD1
length: 17
J: TRBJ2-1
DNA: TGTGCCAGCAGCCATTTACTCCCGGGACAGGGTGACGATGAGCAGTTCTTC
CDR3: CASSHLLPGQGDDEQFF

V: TRBV18
size: NA
D: NA
length: 14
J: TRBJ1-1
DNA: TGTGCCAGCTCACCGCAACAGGGAAGCACTGAAGCTTTCTTT
CDR3: CASSPQQGSTEAFF

V: TRBV30
size: NA
D: NA
length: 12
J: TRBJ2-5
DNA: TGTGCCTGGAGGCTGACTACGGCGACCCAGTACTTC
CDR3: CAWRLTTATQYF

V: TRBV3-1/TRBV3-2
size: once
D: NA
length: 15
J: TRBJ1-1
DNA: TGTGCCAGCAGCCAAGCAGGGATCATGAACACTGAAGCTTTCTTT
CDR3: CASSQAGIMNTEAFF